This entry is about one TCR beta chain. The CDR3 runs 15 residues. Germline assignment: CDR1 SGHRS and CDR2 YFSETQ. The V and J ends lost 4 bases and 4 bases, in that order; junction bases with no gene match: 8. This specimen comes from a study of blood T cell repertoires in COVID-19. Study details: The United States, Italy and Spain provided the acute and convalescent COVID-19 samples. PBMCs, B-cell-depleted T cells, or T cells were the source of the cDNA or gDNA that made up the material.

Under the authors' procedure: Amplification of reference gene primers was used by the study to estimate nucleated cell counts. Produced via immunoSEQ multiplex PCR; TCRdb's table is partial and in-frame only. V and J calls and clone size come straight from that table; D and trimming were deduced from the DNA. The data contain 25,000 to 35,000 clones, roughly 80% of them singletons. The sequencing sample was made of peripheral blood. This chain connects TRBV5-1 to TRBJ1-3, with 7 bases identical to TRBD1. The TCR sequence derives from a woman of 80 years or more with acute or convalescent COVID-19. DNA of the CDR3: TGCGCCAGCAGCACCACGACAGGGTTCGGAAACACCATATATTTT. Amino acids: CASSTTTGFGNTIYF.